This is a list of T cell receptor beta chains from one sample in a study of cytomegalovirus exposure and HLA in healthy donors. Profiled with immunoSEQ multiplex PCR; TCRdb holds only in-frame clones, not every one. The table has approximately 86,000 clones, about three quarters seen once. Sequences were obtained from PBMCs. The origin of the receptors is a man in his fifties or sixties in good health and CMV-seronegative. The CDR3 runs from the conserved cysteine through the conserved F or W. Each record gives: CDR3 protein, J gene, V gene, D gene. A D gene is named only where the DNA matches it firmly.

CSSSGQRAGRWAGNTIYF	TRBJ1-3	TRBV7-9	NA
CASSLAGQGVSYEQYF	TRBJ2-7	TRBV7-8	TRBD1
CATSRDTGTSGDNEQFF	TRBJ2-1	TRBV15	TRBD2
CSLRTGEGETQYF	TRBJ2-5	TRBV29-1	TRBD1
CASSPSGTRPDTQYF	TRBJ2-3	TRBV10-1	TRBD2
CASSYSSHRDTEAFF	TRBJ1-1	TRBV6-5	NA
CASSPLSGANVLTF	TRBJ2-6	TRBV5-8	NA
CASSIGVGRAVADTQYF	TRBJ2-3	TRBV19	TRBD2
CSVEGVGSEKLFF	TRBJ1-4	TRBV29-1	NA
CATSRDAQQPQHF	TRBJ1-5	TRBV15	NA
CASSSTQIGETQYF	TRBJ2-5	TRBV27	NA
CASRETGQPNTEAFF	TRBJ1-1	TRBV6-6	NA
CASSLEWRAASTDTQYF	TRBJ2-3	TRBV7-2	NA
CASSPESLAGGGGGTGELFF	TRBJ2-2	TRBV18	TRBD2
CASSLLAGETGELFF	TRBJ2-2	TRBV7-2	TRBD2
CASSLGDRTMNTEAFF	TRBJ1-1	TRBV5-1	TRBD1
CASSPRTSRGNEQFF	TRBJ2-1	TRBV28	TRBD2
CASSYSQDLPYEQYF	TRBJ2-7	TRBV6-5	NA
CASSQRTTPAGGPSEQYF	TRBJ2-7	TRBV4-1	TRBD2
CARSGTGYRDGYTF	TRBJ1-2	TRBV5-3	TRBD1
CAISESISGAKNIQYF	TRBJ2-4	TRBV10-3	NA
CASSSPAGGYTF	TRBJ1-2	TRBV6-5	NA